This T cell receptor beta chain was sequenced in a study of blood T cell repertoires in COVID-19. Per the study methods: Researchers report that nucleated cell counts were estimated from reference gene primer amplification. TCRdb's copy holds only in-frame clones and misses some; the assay was immunoSEQ multiplex PCR. The DNA gave D and trimming, while V, J and clone size come from that table. The profile shows some 320,000 clones, 85% of them singletons. This CDR3 has 17 amino acids. With 4 bases clipped from V and 3 bases from J, the junction kept 13 bases outside the gene matches. Germline V gives CDR1 SGDLS, CDR2 YYNGEE.

Sequencing was performed on peripheral blood. The V gene is TRBV9, the J gene TRBJ2-1, with 7 bases matching TRBD1. The receptor comes from a human donor in a cohort sampled during active COVID-19. CDR3 sequence: CASSTDAGTANYNEQFF. In DNA form, the CDR3 reads TGTGCCAGCAGCACCGACGCCGGGACAGCCAACTACAATGAGCAGTTCTTC.